Below are 5 T cell receptor beta chains sequenced from a single sample in a study of technical replicates of blood from several donors. The table came from immunoSEQ multiplex PCR; TCRdb's copy has only in-frame clones and leaves some out. The sample yields tens of thousands of clones, over 95% seen once. The sample comprised T cells isolated from PBMCs. These receptors all stem from a human donor in good health.

The gene calls are TRBV19 and TRBJ2-7, with D perhaps TRBD1 (5 bases). The germline gives CDR1 LNHDA, CDR2 SQIVND (reference sequence). Between the trimmed V and J ends, which lost 10 bases and 4 bases, there was a span of 11 bases. This CDR3 spans 11 amino acids. For the CDR3, the DNA is TGTGCCACCAGGGAAGGGTACGAGCAGTACTTC. It codes for CATREGYEQYF.

The chain links TRBV7-2 to TRBJ2-6; the D is unclear. Trimming took 3 bases from V and 0 from J, leaving 6 bases between them. Germline V gives CDR1 SGHTA, CDR2 FQGNSA. This CDR3 is 15 amino acids long. The CDR3 loop reads CASSFTYSGANVLTF. CDR3 nucleotides: TGTGCCAGCAGCTTCACCTACTCTGGGGCCAACGTCCTGACTTTC.

The V call is TRBV5-5, the J call TRBJ1-1, with 7 bases fitting TRBD1. J gave up 3 bases and V 2 bases, and 1 base lay outside the gene matches. Germline CDR1 SGHKS, CDR2 YYEKEE (reference sequence). CDR3 length: 13 residues. This chain's CDR3 is CASSFQGDTEAFF. The CDR3 DNA reads TGTGCCAGCAGCTTTCAGGGGGACACTGAAGCTTTCTTT.

Only one count was recorded for this clone. The chain uses TRBV2 and TRBJ2-7, with 13 positions matching TRBD2. V trimming: 6 bases; J trimming: 3 bases; junction bases outside the gene matches: 2. Per the germline V gene, CDR1 is SNHLY and CDR2 is FYNNEI. This CDR3 has 14 amino acids. Here the CDR3 reads CASRGLAGNYEQYF. CDR3 nucleotides: TGTGCCAGCAGGGGACTAGCGGGAAACTACGAGCAGTACTTC.

This chain uses TRBV27 with TRBJ1-1; 7 bases line up with TRBD1. The J segment lost 1 base and the V segment lost 3 bases, leaving 5 bases of the junction unmatched. This CDR3 is 15 amino acids long. The V gene's germline CDR1 is MNHEY and CDR2 SMNVEV (reference sequence). The CDR3 here is CASSFLGQRNTEAFF. The CDR3 nucleotides are TGTGCCAGCAGTTTTCTGGGACAGCGGAACACTGAAGCTTTCTTT.